This T cell receptor beta chain was observed in a study of T cells in Graves' hyperthyroidism and ophthalmopathy (dated by TCRdb to between 2018 and 2021). With regard to the full study: Peripheral blood was collected at initial diagnosis, before any treatment. To identify TCR V-J signatures that set the groups apart, the researchers used a discovery cohort of more than 95 patients, made up of fewer than 50 with Graves' ophthalmopathy and about 55 with stable Graves' hyperthyroidism. Whether ophthalmopathy could be predicted prospectively was tested in an independent validation cohort made up of about 20 hyperthyroidism patients plus 17 patients who later progressed to ophthalmopathy. The roughly 91 discovery patients were randomly divided into training and test sets at a 7:3 ratio. In addition, the study compared T-cell repertoires in thyroid tissue and in blood from several Graves' hyperthyroidism patients. After sampling, hyperthyroidism patients received methimazole starting at 30 mg daily, and ophthalmopathy patients received high-dose intravenous methylprednisolone. The paper reports TCR Vbeta CDR3 sequencing of over 120 peripheral blood samples: around 45 ophthalmopathy, some 80 hyperthyroidism and around 17 progressor patients. The full study reports these points: In cross-validation, a model built on a 13 V-J signature told ophthalmopathy apart from stable hyperthyroidism with 85% to 90% sensitivity and around 83% specificity, and in testing the same model reached 80%/75%. Most expanded thyroid clonotypes (frequency above 0.001) were also detected in blood, a finding suggesting that blood repertoires may reflect thyroid immune responses. In validation, the model predicted progression to ophthalmopathy a median of roughly 6.2 months before onset, with roughly 68% sensitivity and about 72% specificity. Sample size was not statistically predetermined, and investigators were not blinded to group allocation.

A patient counted as having stable Graves' hyperthyroidism if no progression to ophthalmopathy occurred over 18 months of follow-up. Hyperthyroidism patients were aged 18 to 65 years and newly diagnosed, with disease duration of less than 2 months. The study excluded patients with uncontrolled infections, other autoimmune diseases, pregnancy or lactation. Diagnoses were based on clinical symptoms, serum thyroxine and TRAb, thyroid ultrasound and orbital computed tomography. PBMCs were isolated from more than 9 ml of fresh peripheral blood by Ficoll-Paque density gradient centrifugation. Total RNA was extracted using Trizol reagent, and RNA quality was assessed on an Agilent 2100 Bioanalyzer. Via the germline V gene (reference sequence), CDR1 is WNHNN and CDR2 SYGVQD. The CDR3 numbers 13 residues from cysteine through phenylalanine. CDR3 DNA is the only sequence kept; it has 39 bases, read in frame from the first base. At the junction V is shortened by 0 bases and J by 10 bases; bases outside the gene matches: 3.

This clonotype was counted between two and nine times. No antigen is known for it. One base away there is no much larger clone; base qualities are not given. TCR beta CDR3 regions were amplified from RNA transcripts. The TCR CDR3 was subjected to a first round of RT-PCR using the HTBI primer set and the Qiagen OneStep RT-PCR kit. The libraries were constructed in a second round of multiplex PCR and then size-selected and purified. Libraries were sequenced paired-end with 100 bp reads on an Illumina HiSeq2000. As for the authors' bioinformatics: SOAPnuke was used to process the raw data, with reads discarded if the reads contained adapters or uncalled bases, had a mean Phred below 15, or lacked an exact constant-primer or identifier match. High-quality paired reads were merged using COPE v1.2.5, and each unique nucleotide sequence was defined as a clonotype. Clonotypes were aligned to IMGT TRBV, TRBD and TRBJ reference segments using MiTCR v1.1. Only V-J combinations with frequency above 0.0001, covering about 99% of repertoires, were analysed. The TCS score was defined as F50 (clonal expansion) divided by E x V (chaos), with BLOSUM62-based TCRdist calculated between CDR3 peptides within each V-J. Welch's t-statistics and random forest reduced roughly 530 V-J features to about 13, which were used in a naive Bayes classifier (R e1071). TCRdb passed the public sequencing reads through fastp at Q25 and MiXCR, retaining productive beta sequences. Rows with a matching CDR3 protein are joined into one entry that keeps the most common DNA and genes. These V and J calls are TCRdb output, not the study's own analysis. This sample has 300,000 or so distinct CDR3 sequences in its table, and around a fifth of those were observed once. 50% of the sample is taken by the ten largest.

Recombination joined TRBV10-1 with TRBJ2-1; 7 bases in the middle match TRBD1. The source of this sequence is a woman aged 45-65 years with Graves' hyperthyroidism. The sample consisted of blood. The DNA is TGCGCCAGCAGTGAGTCGCTACAGGGGGAGCAGTTCTTC. Protein translation: CASSESLQGEQFF.